The following is a T cell receptor (beta chain) sequence with its context. The data belong to a study of long-term antiretroviral therapy in people with HIV. Study details: Sampling started about a decade before the 2015 immediate-ART recommendation.

The CDR3 has 15 amino acids. V gave up 5 bases and J gave up 0 bases, with 14 bases separating them. Germline V CDR1 and CDR2: SGHNT, YYREEE (reference sequence). The authors ran the immunoSEQ assay, v3.0, at survey level. Profiled with immunoSEQ multiplex PCR; TCRdb holds only in-frame clones, not every one. The sample has over 30,000 clones, approximately 75% seen once. This specimen was unsorted PBMCs, taken 3 years after starting antiretroviral therapy. The chain employs TRBV5-4 and TRBJ2-5, with a possible D match to TRBD2 (7 bases). This TCR was sampled from a man aged 45-60 years with HIV. The CDR3 region is CASSLGGGDQETQYF. The CDR3 DNA reads TGTGCCAGCAGTCTGGGGGGGGGCGACCAAGAGACCCAGTACTTC.